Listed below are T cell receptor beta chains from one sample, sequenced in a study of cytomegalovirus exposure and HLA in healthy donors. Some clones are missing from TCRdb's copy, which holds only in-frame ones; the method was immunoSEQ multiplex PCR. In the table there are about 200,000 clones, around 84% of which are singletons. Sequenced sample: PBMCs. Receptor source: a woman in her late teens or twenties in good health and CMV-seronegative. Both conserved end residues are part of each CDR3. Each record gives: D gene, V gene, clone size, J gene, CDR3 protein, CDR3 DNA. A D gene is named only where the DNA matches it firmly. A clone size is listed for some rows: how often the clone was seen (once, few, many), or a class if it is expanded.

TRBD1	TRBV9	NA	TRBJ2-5	CASSPTTQQGRETQYF	TGTGCCAGCAGCCCCACCACTCAACAGGGGCGGGAGACCCAGTACTTC
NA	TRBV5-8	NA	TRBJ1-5	CASSFWGGISNQPQHF	TGTGCCAGCAGCTTTTGGGGAGGGATCAGCAATCAGCCCCAGCATTTT
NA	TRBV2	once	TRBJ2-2	CASKRGRDTGELFF	TGTGCCAGCAAAAGGGGCCGGGACACCGGGGAGCTGTTTTTT
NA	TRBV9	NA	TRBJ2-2	CASSVGVGSSHGELFF	TGTGCCAGCAGCGTAGGGGTCGGGAGTAGTCACGGGGAGCTGTTTTTT
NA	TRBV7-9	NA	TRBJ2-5	CASSLAAGETQYF	TGTGCCAGCAGCTTAGCCGCAGGAGAGACCCAGTACTTC
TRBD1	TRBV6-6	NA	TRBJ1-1	CASSLTGVTEAFF	TGTGCCAGCAGTTTGACAGGGGTGACTGAAGCTTTCTTT
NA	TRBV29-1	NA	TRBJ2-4	CSVLTRQAQGIQYF	TGCAGCGTCCTAACGAGACAGGCCCAGGGCATTCAGTACTTC
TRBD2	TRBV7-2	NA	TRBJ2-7	CASSLGLREDEQYF	TGTGCCAGCAGCTTAGGACTCCGGGAGGACGAGCAGTACTTC
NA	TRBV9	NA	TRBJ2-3	CASSSRPSGSGADTQYF	TGTGCCAGCAGCTCTCGTCCCTCGGGGTCGGGAGCAGATACGCAGTATTTT
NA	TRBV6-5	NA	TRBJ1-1	CASRDTGRDSNEAFF	TGTGCCAGCAGGGACACAGGGAGGGATAGCAATGAAGCTTTCTTT
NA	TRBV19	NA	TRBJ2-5	CASNGGDTGRETQYF	TGTGCCAGTAATGGGGGGGACACGGGGAGAGAGACCCAGTACTTC
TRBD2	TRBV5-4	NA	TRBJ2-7	CASSSGTSIYEQYF	TGTGCCAGCAGCTCCGGGACTAGTATTTACGAGCAGTACTTC
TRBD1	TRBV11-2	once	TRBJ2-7	CASSRDRTTSYEQYF	TGTGCCAGCAGCCGGGACAGGACCACCTCCTACGAGCAGTACTTC
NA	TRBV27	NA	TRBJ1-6	CASSAQASSYNSPLHF	TGTGCCAGCAGTGCACAGGCGAGCTCCTATAATTCACCCCTCCACTTT